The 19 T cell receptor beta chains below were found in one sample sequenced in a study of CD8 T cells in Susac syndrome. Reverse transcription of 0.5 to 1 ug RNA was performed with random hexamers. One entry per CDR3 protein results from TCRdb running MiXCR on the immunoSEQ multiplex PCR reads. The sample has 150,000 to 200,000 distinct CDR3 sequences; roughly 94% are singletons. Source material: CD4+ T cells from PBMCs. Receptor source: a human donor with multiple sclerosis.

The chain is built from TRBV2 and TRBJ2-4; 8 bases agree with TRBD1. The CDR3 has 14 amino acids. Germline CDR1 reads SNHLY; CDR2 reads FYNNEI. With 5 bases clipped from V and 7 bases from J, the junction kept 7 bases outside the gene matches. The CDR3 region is CASSSAGGENIQYF. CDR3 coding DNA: TGTGCCAGCAGTAGTGCAGGGGGCGAGAACATTCAGTACTTC. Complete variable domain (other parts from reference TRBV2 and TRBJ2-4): EPEVTQTPSHQVTQMGQEVILRCVPISNHLYFYWYRQILGQKVEFLVSFYNNEISEKSEIFDDQFSVERPDGSNFTLKIRSTKLEDSAMYFCASSSAGGENIQYFGAGTRLSVL.

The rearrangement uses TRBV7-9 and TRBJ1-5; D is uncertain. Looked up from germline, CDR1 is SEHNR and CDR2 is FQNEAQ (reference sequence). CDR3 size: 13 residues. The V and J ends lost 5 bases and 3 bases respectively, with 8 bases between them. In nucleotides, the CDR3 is TGTGCCAGCAGCCGAGAGTCCAATCAGCCCCAGCATTTT. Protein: CASSRESNQPQHF.

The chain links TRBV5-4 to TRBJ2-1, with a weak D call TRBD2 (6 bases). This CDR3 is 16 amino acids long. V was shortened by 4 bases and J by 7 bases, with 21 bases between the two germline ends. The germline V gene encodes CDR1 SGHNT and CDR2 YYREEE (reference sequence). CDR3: CASSPRAGAGKNEQFF. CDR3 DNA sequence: TGTGCCAGCAGCCCCCGGGCCGGGGCGGGGAAAAATGAGCAGTTCTTC.

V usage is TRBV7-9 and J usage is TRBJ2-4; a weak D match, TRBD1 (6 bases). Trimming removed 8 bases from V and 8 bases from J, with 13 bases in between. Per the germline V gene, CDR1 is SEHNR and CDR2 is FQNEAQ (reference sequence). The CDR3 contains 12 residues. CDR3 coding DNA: TGTGCCAGCCAGTCAGGGGAGTACATTCAGTACTTC. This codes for CASQSGEYIQYF.

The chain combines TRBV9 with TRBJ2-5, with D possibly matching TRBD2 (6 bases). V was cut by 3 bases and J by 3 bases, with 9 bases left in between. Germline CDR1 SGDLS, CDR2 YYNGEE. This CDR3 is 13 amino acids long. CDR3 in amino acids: CASSASGEETQYF. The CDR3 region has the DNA TGTGCCAGCAGCGCCTCGGGGGAAGAGACCCAGTACTTC.

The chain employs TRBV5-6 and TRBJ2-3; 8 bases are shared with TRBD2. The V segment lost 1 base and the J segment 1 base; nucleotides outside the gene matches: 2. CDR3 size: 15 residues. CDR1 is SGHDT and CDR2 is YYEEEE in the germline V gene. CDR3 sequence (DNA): TGTGCCAGCAGCTTGACTAGCGGACGCACAGATACGCAGTATTTT. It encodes CASSLTSGRTDTQYF.

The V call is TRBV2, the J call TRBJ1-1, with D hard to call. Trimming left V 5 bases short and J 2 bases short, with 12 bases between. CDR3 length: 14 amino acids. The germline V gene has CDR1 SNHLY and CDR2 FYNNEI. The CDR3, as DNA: TGTGCCAGCAGTCAAGGACGGATAAACACTGAAGCTTTCTTT. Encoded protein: CASSQGRINTEAFF. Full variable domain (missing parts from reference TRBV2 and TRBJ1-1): EPEVTQTPSHQVTQMGQEVILRCVPISNHLYFYWYRQILGQKVEFLVSFYNNEISEKSEIFDDQFSVERPDGSNFTLKIRSTKLEDSAMYFCASSQGRINTEAFFGQGTRLTVV.

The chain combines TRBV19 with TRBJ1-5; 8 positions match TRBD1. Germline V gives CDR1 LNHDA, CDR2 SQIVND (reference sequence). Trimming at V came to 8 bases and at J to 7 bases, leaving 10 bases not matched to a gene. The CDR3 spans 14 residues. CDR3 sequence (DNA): TGTGCCAGTGAGGACAGGGCCGTTGGACAGCCCCAGCATTTT. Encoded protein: CASEDRAVGQPQHF.

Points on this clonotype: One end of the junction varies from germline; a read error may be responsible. The CDR3 region has the DNA TGTGCCAGCAGCCCATGGACAGGGGCCCTCTCTGGGGCCAACGTCCTGACCTTC. It is translated as CASSPWTGALSGANVLTF. The chain recombines TRBV3-1 with TRBJ2-6; 9 nucleotides match TRBD1. Germline lookup yields CDR1 LGHDT and CDR2 YNNKEL (reference sequence). This CDR3 has 18 residues. The entire variable domain, with the rest obtained from reference TRBV3-1 and TRBJ2-6, is as follows: DTAVSQTPKYLVTQMGNDKSIKCEQNLGHDTMYWYKQDSKKFLKIMFSYNNKELIINETVPNRFSPKSPDKAHLNLHINSLELGDSAVYFCASSPWTGALSGANVLTFGAGSRLTVL.

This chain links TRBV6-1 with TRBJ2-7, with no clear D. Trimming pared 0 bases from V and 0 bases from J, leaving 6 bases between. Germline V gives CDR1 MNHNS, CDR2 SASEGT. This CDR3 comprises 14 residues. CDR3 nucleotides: TGTGCCAGCAGTGAAGCTTCGGCCTCCTACGAGCAGTACTTC. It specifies CASSEASASYEQYF.

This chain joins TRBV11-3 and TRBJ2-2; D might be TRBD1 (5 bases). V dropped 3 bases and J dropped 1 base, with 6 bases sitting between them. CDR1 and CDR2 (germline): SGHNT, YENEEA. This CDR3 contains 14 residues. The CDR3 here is CASSFGQNTGELFF. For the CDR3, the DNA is TGTGCCAGCAGCTTTGGACAGAACACCGGGGAGCTGTTTTTT.

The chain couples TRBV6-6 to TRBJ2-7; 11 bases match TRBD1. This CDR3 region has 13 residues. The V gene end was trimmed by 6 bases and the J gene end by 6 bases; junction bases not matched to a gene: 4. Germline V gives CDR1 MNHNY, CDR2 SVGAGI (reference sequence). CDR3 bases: TGTGCCAGCAGGCCCGGGACAGGGGGCGAGCAGTACTTC. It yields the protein CASRPGTGGEQYF.

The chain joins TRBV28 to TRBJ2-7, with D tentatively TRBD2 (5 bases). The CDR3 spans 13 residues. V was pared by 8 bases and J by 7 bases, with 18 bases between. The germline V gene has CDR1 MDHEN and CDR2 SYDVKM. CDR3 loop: CASVRRFRREQYF. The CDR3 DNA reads TGTGCCAGCGTAAGGAGGTTCCGGCGGGAGCAGTACTTC.

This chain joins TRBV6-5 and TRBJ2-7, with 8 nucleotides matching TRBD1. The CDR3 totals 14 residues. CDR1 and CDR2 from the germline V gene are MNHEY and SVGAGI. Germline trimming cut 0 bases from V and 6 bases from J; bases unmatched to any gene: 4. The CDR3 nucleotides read TGTGCCAGCAGTTACTCCCCGACAGGGGCCGAGCAGTACTTC. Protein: CASSYSPTGAEQYF.

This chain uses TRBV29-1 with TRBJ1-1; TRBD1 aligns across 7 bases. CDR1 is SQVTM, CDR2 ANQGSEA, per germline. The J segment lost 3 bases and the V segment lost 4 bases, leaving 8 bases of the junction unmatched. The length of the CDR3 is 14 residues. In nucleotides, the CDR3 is TGCAGCGTTGCCCCGACAGGGATGGACACTGAAGCTTTCTTT. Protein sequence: CSVAPTGMDTEAFF.

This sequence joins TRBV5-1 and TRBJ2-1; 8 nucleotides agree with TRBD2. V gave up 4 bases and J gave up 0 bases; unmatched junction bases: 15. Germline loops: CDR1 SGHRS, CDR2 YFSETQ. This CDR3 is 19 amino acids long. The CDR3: CASSPQASGSFLSYNEQFF. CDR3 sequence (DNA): TGCGCCAGCAGCCCACAGGCCAGCGGGAGCTTCCTCTCCTACAATGAGCAGTTCTTC.

CDR3: CASSAGTSGLKFF. The CDR3 DNA reads as TGTGCCAGCAGCGCCGGGACTAGCGGATTAAAGTTCTTC. The V and J genes are TRBV2 and TRBJ2-1; TRBD2 matches at 11 bases. V trimming: 6 bases; J trimming: 14 bases; junction bases outside the gene matches: 9. The CDR3 contains 13 residues. The germline V gene has CDR1 SNHLY and CDR2 FYNNEI.

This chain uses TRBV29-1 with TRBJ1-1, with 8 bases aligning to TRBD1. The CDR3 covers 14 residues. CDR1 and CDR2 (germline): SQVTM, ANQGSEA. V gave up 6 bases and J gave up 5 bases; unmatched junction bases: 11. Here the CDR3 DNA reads TGCAGCGTGGCCCTACAGGGGGTCGAAACTGAAGCTTTCTTT. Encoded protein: CSVALQGVETEAFF. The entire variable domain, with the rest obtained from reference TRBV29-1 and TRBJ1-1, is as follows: SAVISQKPSRDICQRGTSLTIQCQVDSQVTMMFWYRQQPGQSLTLIATANQGSEATYESGFVIDKFPISRPNLTFSTLTVSNMSPEDSSIYLCSVALQGVETEAFFGQGTRLTVV.

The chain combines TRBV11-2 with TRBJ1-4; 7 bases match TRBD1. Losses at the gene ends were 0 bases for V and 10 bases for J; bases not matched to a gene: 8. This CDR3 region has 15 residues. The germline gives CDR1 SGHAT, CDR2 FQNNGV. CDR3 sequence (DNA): TGTGCCAGCAGCTTAGATCTGCAGGGGGTGGCAAAACTGTTTTTT. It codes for CASSLDLQGVAKLFF.